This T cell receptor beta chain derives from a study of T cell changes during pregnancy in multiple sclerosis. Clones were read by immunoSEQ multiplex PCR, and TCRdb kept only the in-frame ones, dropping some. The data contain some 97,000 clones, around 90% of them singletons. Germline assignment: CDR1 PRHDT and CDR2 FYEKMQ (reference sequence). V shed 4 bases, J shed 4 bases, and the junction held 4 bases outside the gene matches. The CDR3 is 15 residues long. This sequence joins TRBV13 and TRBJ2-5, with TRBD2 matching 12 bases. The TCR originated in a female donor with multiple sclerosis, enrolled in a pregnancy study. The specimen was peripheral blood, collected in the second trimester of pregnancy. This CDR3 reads CASSSAGLAGETQYF. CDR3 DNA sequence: TGTGCCAGCAGCTCCGCGGGACTAGCGGGAGAGACCCAGTACTTC.